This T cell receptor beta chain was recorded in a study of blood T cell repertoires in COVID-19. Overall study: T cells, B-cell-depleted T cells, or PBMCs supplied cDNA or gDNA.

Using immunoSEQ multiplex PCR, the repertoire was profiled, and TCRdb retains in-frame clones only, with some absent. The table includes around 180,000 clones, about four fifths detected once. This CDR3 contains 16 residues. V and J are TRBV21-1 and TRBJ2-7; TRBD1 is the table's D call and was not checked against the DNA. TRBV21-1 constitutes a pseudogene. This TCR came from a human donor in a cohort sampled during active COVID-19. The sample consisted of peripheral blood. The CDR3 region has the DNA TGTGCCAGCAGCAAATTACGGACAGGGGACCTACTCGAGCAGTACTTC. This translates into CASSKLRTGDLLEQYF.